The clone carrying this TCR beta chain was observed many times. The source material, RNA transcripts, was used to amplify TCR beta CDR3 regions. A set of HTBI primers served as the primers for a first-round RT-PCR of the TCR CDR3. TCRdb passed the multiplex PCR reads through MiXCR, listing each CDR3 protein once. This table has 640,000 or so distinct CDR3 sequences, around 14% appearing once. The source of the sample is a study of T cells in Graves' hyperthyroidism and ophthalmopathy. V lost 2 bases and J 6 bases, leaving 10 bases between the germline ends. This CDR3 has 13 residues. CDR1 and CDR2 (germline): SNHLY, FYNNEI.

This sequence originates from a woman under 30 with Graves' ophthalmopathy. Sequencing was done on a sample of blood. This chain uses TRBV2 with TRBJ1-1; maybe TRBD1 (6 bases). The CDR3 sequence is CASSERGAPEAFF. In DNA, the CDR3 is TGTGCCAGCAGTGAACGGGGGGCCCCTGAAGCTTTCTTT.